This T cell receptor (beta chain) was recorded in a study of CD8+CD57+ T cells in acquired aplastic anemia. Study context: On average, sorted CD4+ and CD8+ cells gave about 3.1 ug of DNA.

The trim removed 1 base at V and 11 bases at J, leaving 4 bases unmatched. The germline V gene encodes CDR1 MGHDK and CDR2 SYGVNS. This CDR3 has 14 residues. This clonotype has a single count. The antigen remains unidentified. Study-wide findings and caveats: Patients and controls were found to share 25 to 35 CD8+ CDR3 sequences.

For CDR3 and TCR beta VDJ profiling, genomic DNA was the template used. TCRdb re-called the reads with MiXCR, one entry per CDR3 protein. The sample shows about 210,000 distinct CDR3 sequences, roughly 35% of them seen only once. The V and J genes are TRBV25-1 and TRBJ2-1; 11 bases fit TRBD2. The specimen sequenced was sorted CD4+, CD8+, or CD8+CD57+ T cells (not recorded which) from PBMCs. The receptor's source is a human donor in good health, serving as a control. CDR3 residues: CASSEFGTSGKQFF. In nucleotides, the CDR3 is TGTGCCAGCAGTGAATTTGGGACTAGCGGAAAGCAGTTCTTC.